The 11 T cell receptor beta chains below all came from one sample that was sequenced in a study of blood T cell repertoires in COVID-19. Clones were sequenced by immunoSEQ multiplex PCR, and TCRdb holds only the in-frame ones, with some missing. Counted here are 100,000 or so clones, nearly 95% occurring once; the ten biggest clones make up approximately 4.3%. The sequenced sample was peripheral blood. Every receptor here comes from a human donor with active COVID-19. The donor label of this sample is uncertain.

The gene calls are TRBV11-3 and TRBJ1-1, with a weak D call TRBD1 (6 bases). The CDR3 covers 13 residues. V lost 7 bases and J 4 bases, leaving 13 bases between the germline ends. From germline, CDR1 is SGHNT and CDR2 YENEEA. CDR3 region: CASTTGRATEAFF. CDR3 DNA sequence: TGTGCCAGCACCACAGGGCGGGCCACTGAAGCTTTCTTT.

The V call is TRBV5-1, the J call TRBJ1-1; TRBD1 might be the D (6 bases). Deletions cut 4 bases from V and 1 base from J, with 14 bases between. In germline, CDR1 is SGHRS, CDR2 YFSETQ. This CDR3 spans 15 amino acids. The CDR3 nucleotides read TGCGCCAGCAGCACCTTCGGACAGCCGAACACTGAAGCTTTCTTT. Encoded protein: CASSTFGQPNTEAFF.

The chain recombines TRBV28 with TRBJ2-3, with D maybe TRBD2 (6 bases). This CDR3 region has 12 residues. Germline values: CDR1 MDHEN, CDR2 SYDVKM. The V gene lost 7 bases and the J gene lost 10 bases, with 15 bases spanning the gap. CDR3 sequence: CASTRPPGAQYF. For the CDR3, the DNA is TGTGCCAGCACGAGGCCTCCGGGGGCGCAGTATTTT.

The chain joins TRBV7-8 to TRBJ1-1; D gene uncertain. V lost 5 bases and J 2 bases, leaving 12 bases between the germline ends. Germline CDR1 SGHVS, CDR2 FQNEAQ. This CDR3 has 14 residues. Here the CDR3 DNA reads TGTGCCAGCAGCCCTTCGGAGGGAAACACTGAAGCTTTCTTT. Protein: CASSPSEGNTEAFF.

This clone was observed once. The rearrangement uses TRBV15 and TRBJ1-2; D ambiguous. CDR1 and CDR2 (germline): LNHNV, YYDKDF (reference sequence). Between the trimmed V and J ends, which lost 4 bases and 5 bases, there was a span of 8 bases. This CDR3 region has 12 residues. CDR3 loop: CATSITGYGYTF. The CDR3 DNA reads as TGTGCCACCAGCATAACGGGATATGGCTACACCTTC. Full variable domain (rest looked up from reference TRBV15 and TRBJ1-2): DAMVIQNPRYQVTQFGKPVTLSCSQTLNHNVMYWYQQKSSQAPKLLFHYYDKDFNNEADTPDNFQSRRPNTSFCFLDIRSPGLGDTAMYLCATSITGYGYTFGSGTRLTVV.

The CDR3, as DNA: TGTGCCAGCAGCCGGGCCTTATTTGGTACCTACGAGCAGTACTTC. Translating gives CASSRALFGTYEQYF. V usage is TRBV3-1 (or the pseudogene TRBV3-2) and J usage is TRBJ2-7; D is undetermined. The CDR3 length is 15 residues. Trimming stripped 4 bases from V and 2 bases from J, with 15 bases between. Germline V gene data show CDR1 as LGHDT and CDR2 as YNNKEL (reference sequence).

This chain connects TRBV28 to TRBJ2-7; D is perhaps TRBD1 (6 bases). The CDR3 consists of 14 residues. Per germline, CDR1 MDHEN and CDR2 SYDVKM. The V end lost 3 bases, the J end lost 2 bases, and 11 bases lay between the germline ends. The CDR3 reads CASSFINRAYEQYF. CDR3 DNA: TGTGCCAGCAGTTTCATTAACAGGGCCTACGAGCAGTACTTC.

The chain uses TRBV5-1 and TRBJ1-6; the match to TRBD1 covers 10 bases. With V trimmed by 0 bases and J by 10 bases, 4 bases remained unmatched. Germline V lookup: CDR1 SGHRS, CDR2 YFSETQ. The CDR3 runs to 15 residues. The CDR3 region is CASSLGLGQGSPLHF. CDR3 nucleotides: TGCGCCAGCAGCTTGGGTTTGGGACAGGGGTCACCCCTCCACTTT.

The chain couples TRBV11-3 to TRBJ2-7; the D gene is possibly TRBD2 (6 bases). The CDR3 runs 15 residues. Germline V gene lookup returns CDR1 SGHNT and CDR2 YENEEA. V lost 4 bases to trimming and J lost 2 bases, with 15 bases between them. CDR3 DNA sequence: TGTGCCAGCAGCTCCCTGGGGGAGGCCGCCTACGAGCAGTACTTC. Its translation: CASSSLGEAAYEQYF.

The V call is TRBV28, the J call TRBJ2-4; D might be TRBD2 (6 bases). Germline CDR1 and CDR2: MDHEN and SYDVKM. V dropped 5 bases and J dropped 13 bases, with 15 bases sitting between them. The CDR3 runs 12 residues. The CDR3 sequence is CASSPRPGVQYF. CDR3 coding DNA: TGTGCCAGCAGTCCGCGCCCGGGGGTCCAGTACTTC.

The chain employs TRBV24-1 and TRBJ1-4; the match to TRBD1 covers 10 bases. The CDR3 is 18 residues long. V was pared by 3 bases and J by 8 bases, with 14 bases of the junction left unmatched. Germline CDR1 KGHDR, CDR2 SFDVKD. This CDR3 is CATSDHTGTGAVREKLFF. The DNA for the CDR3 is TGTGCCACCAGTGATCATACCGGGACAGGGGCCGTACGGGAAAAACTGTTTTTT.